These T cell receptor beta chains were read from a single sample in a study of blood T cell repertoires in COVID-19. Generated by immunoSEQ multiplex PCR, the TCRdb table keeps only in-frame clones and is missing some. Of approximately 170,000 clones in the sample, 88% were seen once. Sequencing used peripheral blood. The receptors shown here come from a man aged 50 to 59 who had recovered from COVID-19. The CDR3 runs from the conserved cysteine through the conserved F or W. A D gene is named only where the DNA matches it firmly. Rows may omit the clone size; those that give it use once, few, many or a size class.

DNA: TGTGCCAGCAGCTGCGTAGCGGGGACTAAACAAGAGACCCAGTACTTC
CDR3: CASSCVAGTKQETQYF
V: TRBV7-3
size: .
J: TRBJ2-5
D: TRBD2

DNA: TGTGCCAGCAGTTCGGGACAGGCCTCGGTCCATCAGCCCCAGCATTTT
CDR3: CASSSGQASVHQPQHF
V: TRBV6-5
size: .
J: TRBJ1-5
D: TRBD1

DNA: TGCGCCAGCAGCCCAGTCGGGAATTCACCCCTCCACTTT
CDR3: CASSPVGNSPLHF
V: TRBV4-1
size: .
J: TRBJ1-6
D: .

DNA: TGCGCCAGCAGCCACCAGAGCACAGATACGCAGTATTTT
CDR3: CASSHQSTDTQYF
V: TRBV4-1
size: .
J: TRBJ2-3
D: .

DNA: TGTGCCAGTACCCCCCGGGTCTCCAATCAGCCCCAGCATTTT
CDR3: CASTPRVSNQPQHF
V: TRBV19
size: .
J: TRBJ1-5
D: .

DNA: TGTGCCAGCAGCCCGCATGCCACACAGGGGCCCCATCAGCCCCAGCATTTT
CDR3: CASSPHATQGPHQPQHF
V: TRBV7-2
size: .
J: TRBJ1-5
D: TRBD1

DNA: TGTGCCAGCAGCCAAGACAGGGTCCCGTCCTACGAGCAGTACTTC
CDR3: CASSQDRVPSYEQYF
V: TRBV3-1/TRBV3-2
size: .
J: TRBJ2-7
D: .

DNA: TGTGCCAGCAGCTCCGGACAGGGGATTGGGCCCCAGCATTTT
CDR3: CASSSGQGIGPQHF
V: TRBV3-1/TRBV3-2
size: .
J: TRBJ1-5
D: TRBD1

DNA: TGTGCCAGCAGCCCCGAGCTGAACACTGAAGCTTTCTTT
CDR3: CASSPELNTEAFF
V: TRBV6-4
size: once
J: TRBJ1-1
D: .

DNA: TGTGCCAGCAGCCGAACGGTCATTGGCGGGGGGGCAGGAGAGACCCAGTACTTC
CDR3: CASSRTVIGGGAGETQYF
V: TRBV14
size: .
J: TRBJ2-5
D: TRBD2

DNA: TGTGCCAGTAGTACAGACTCAAAGGGGTACGAGCAGTACTTC
CDR3: CASSTDSKGYEQYF
V: TRBV19
size: .
J: TRBJ2-7
D: .

DNA: TGTGCCAGTAGTATCGGCCGGGTGGATTCACCCCTCCACTTT
CDR3: CASSIGRVDSPLHF
V: TRBV19
size: few
J: TRBJ1-6
D: .

DNA: TGTGCCAGCAGCCCTCTAGCGGGCCATGAGCAGTTCTTC
CDR3: CASSPLAGHEQFF
V: TRBV6-2/TRBV6-3
size: .
J: TRBJ2-1
D: TRBD2

DNA: TGTGCCAGCAGAGGGGGTTCCTCCTACGAGCAGTACTTC
CDR3: CASRGGSSYEQYF
V: TRBV2
size: few
J: TRBJ2-7
D: .

DNA: TGTGCCAGCAGCGCCGCAGGACAGTGGACAGATACGCAGTATTTT
CDR3: CASSAAGQWTDTQYF
V: TRBV7-3
size: .
J: TRBJ2-3
D: .

DNA: TGTGCCAGCAGTTTGGGCAGGGGCCCCGGAAACACCATATATTTT
CDR3: CASSLGRGPGNTIYF
V: TRBV27
size: .
J: TRBJ1-3
D: .

DNA: TGTGCCAGCAGCCCGCGGGACCCAGTGACCCAGTACTTC
CDR3: CASSPRDPVTQYF
V: TRBV5-4
size: .
J: TRBJ2-5
D: .

DNA: TGTGCCAGCAGAGATACAGGGACACAGCCCCAGCATTTT
CDR3: CASRDTGTQPQHF
V: TRBV6-5
size: .
J: TRBJ1-5
D: .

DNA: TGCGCCAGCAGCCAAGCTGTGGCAGGGAATACGCAGTATTTT
CDR3: CASSQAVAGNTQYF
V: TRBV4-1
size: .
J: TRBJ2-3
D: .

DNA: TGTGCCAGCAGTTACTCACAGGGGGTCGGAGAGACCCAGTACTTC
CDR3: CASSYSQGVGETQYF
V: TRBV6-5
size: .
J: TRBJ2-5
D: TRBD1

DNA: TGTGCCAGCAGCTTAGGCGGCACCTCAGGAGAGACCCAGTACTTC
CDR3: CASSLGGTSGETQYF
V: TRBV13
size: .
J: TRBJ2-5
D: .

DNA: TGTGCCAGCAGTTCTCCTCGACAGCTTCCCGAAAAACTGTTTTTT
CDR3: CASSSPRQLPEKLFF
V: TRBV6-5
size: .
J: TRBJ1-4
D: .

DNA: TGCGCCAGCAGCTTGTCAGGGTCTTCCTACGAGCAGTACTTC
CDR3: CASSLSGSSYEQYF
V: TRBV5-1
size: .
J: TRBJ2-7
D: .

DNA: TGTGCCAGCAGTCACACTAGCGGGGGCCAAGAGACCCAGTACTTC
CDR3: CASSHTSGGQETQYF
V: TRBV6-5
size: .
J: TRBJ2-5
D: TRBD2

DNA: TGTGCCACGGGGTGGCAGTACAATGAGCAGTTCTTC
CDR3: CATGWQYNEQFF
V: TRBV7-9
size: .
J: TRBJ2-1
D: .

DNA: TGCGCCAGCAGCTCATCGGGGGGCCGCAATCAGCCCCAGCATTTT
CDR3: CASSSSGGRNQPQHF
V: TRBV5-1
size: .
J: TRBJ1-5
D: .

DNA: TGTGCCAGCAGCTCCTTCTCACATAGCGGGGGGACAGATACGCAGTATTTT
CDR3: CASSSFSHSGGTDTQYF
V: TRBV5-4
size: .
J: TRBJ2-3
D: TRBD2

DNA: TGTGCCAGCAGGGGCACCGGGACAAGTAGGGGGAACACTGAAGCTTTCTTT
CDR3: CASRGTGTSRGNTEAFF
V: TRBV7-2
size: .
J: TRBJ1-1
D: .

DNA: TGTGCCAGCAGTGAAAGACGGCTAGGCGGGGAAAATGAGCAGTTCTTC
CDR3: CASSERRLGGENEQFF
V: TRBV2
size: .
J: TRBJ2-1
D: .

DNA: TGTGCCAGCAGACCTAAGGGAGGCCGGAGCAATGAGCAGTTCTTC
CDR3: CASRPKGGRSNEQFF
V: TRBV6-5
size: .
J: TRBJ2-1
D: .

DNA: TGTGCCAGCAGTCCGGCGGGAGGAACCTACGAGCAGTACTTC
CDR3: CASSPAGGTYEQYF
V: TRBV27
size: .
J: TRBJ2-7
D: TRBD2

DNA: TGTGCCAGCAGTGACCTGAGGTCAACTAATGAAAAACTGTTTTTT
CDR3: CASSDLRSTNEKLFF
V: TRBV6-1
size: .
J: TRBJ1-4
D: .

DNA: TGCGCCAGCAGCCCACAGGGGGGGAGTGAAAAACTGTTTTTT
CDR3: CASSPQGGSEKLFF
V: TRBV5-1
size: .
J: TRBJ1-4
D: TRBD1

DNA: TGTGCCAGCAGTCGAGCCGGGACTAGCGGTGGGTACGAGCAGTACTTC
CDR3: CASSRAGTSGGYEQYF
V: TRBV5-4
size: .
J: TRBJ2-7
D: TRBD2

DNA: TGTGCCAGCAGCCTGAACAGGGGGAACACTGAAGCTTTCTTT
CDR3: CASSLNRGNTEAFF
V: TRBV6-5
size: .
J: TRBJ1-1
D: TRBD1

DNA: TGTGCCAGCAGCGCGGACAGCCAAGAGACCCAGTACTTC
CDR3: CASSADSQETQYF
V: TRBV7-2
size: .
J: TRBJ2-5
D: .

DNA: TGTGCCAGCAGCTTGACGGGGTCCCTTAGGGATGAGCAGTTCTTC
CDR3: CASSLTGSLRDEQFF
V: TRBV7-3
size: .
J: TRBJ2-1
D: .

DNA: TGTGCCAGCAGCTTGGGGCAGGGAAGGAACACCATATATTTT
CDR3: CASSLGQGRNTIYF
V: TRBV5-4
size: once
J: TRBJ1-3
D: .

DNA: TGCGCCAGCTGGGACAGGGGAGTGGCCGGGGAGCTGTTTTTT
CDR3: CASWDRGVAGELFF
V: TRBV5-1
size: .
J: TRBJ2-2
D: TRBD1

DNA: TGCGCCAGCAGCTTGGACCCGATAACGGCTGAAGCTTTCTTT
CDR3: CASSLDPITAEAFF
V: TRBV5-1
size: once
J: TRBJ1-1
D: .

DNA: TGTGCCACCAGCAGAGATTTAAGGAGGCCCGCAACTAATGAAAAACTGTTTTTT
CDR3: CATSRDLRRPATNEKLFF
V: TRBV15
size: .
J: TRBJ1-4
D: .

DNA: TGTGCCAGTAGGGAGCGGGGGGGCCAAAATGAGCAGTTCTTC
CDR3: CASRERGGQNEQFF
V: TRBV19
size: .
J: TRBJ2-1
D: TRBD2

DNA: TGCGCCAGCAGGCGAGGGACCGCGGGGGAGCAGTACTTC
CDR3: CASRRGTAGEQYF
V: TRBV5-1
size: .
J: TRBJ2-7
D: .

DNA: TGTGCCAGCAGATCCGTGGGACTAGCCCAAAGCTCCTACGAGCAGTACTTC
CDR3: CASRSVGLAQSSYEQYF
V: TRBV27
size: .
J: TRBJ2-7
D: TRBD2

DNA: TGTGCCAGCAGCTTGGTACCCCAGGGGGCCAAGCAGTACTTC
CDR3: CASSLVPQGAKQYF
V: TRBV5-4
size: once
J: TRBJ2-7
D: TRBD1

DNA: TGTGCCAGTAAACGGGAGAATCAGCCCCAGCATTTT
CDR3: CASKRENQPQHF
V: TRBV7-9
size: .
J: TRBJ1-5
D: .

DNA: TGTGCCAGCTCACCGAGACTAGCGGTAAACACCGGGGAGCTGTTTTTT
CDR3: CASSPRLAVNTGELFF
V: TRBV18
size: .
J: TRBJ2-2
D: TRBD2